Included here is one T cell receptor beta chain sequence, with context. This clonotype was seen at least ten times. The antigen it recognizes is unknown. Base qualities are not recorded, but no much larger clone differs from it by a single base. In the ophthalmopathy patients, disease was moderately to severely active, with a Clinical Activity Score of 3 or more, a NOSPECS grade of 4 or more, and a duration of less than 3 months. Exclusion was applied to patients with uncontrolled infections, other autoimmune diseases, pregnancy or lactation. Diagnoses relied on clinical symptoms, serum thyroxine and TRAb, thyroid ultrasound and orbital computed tomography. PBMCs were separated from roughly 10 ml of fresh peripheral blood using Ficoll-Paque density gradient centrifugation. Trizol reagent was used to extract total RNA, and RNA quality was then checked on an Agilent 2100 Bioanalyzer. The TCR beta CDR3 regions were amplified from RNA transcripts. For the first round of RT-PCR on the TCR CDR3, the HTBI primer set was used together with the Qiagen OneStep RT-PCR kit. A second multiplex PCR round built the libraries, followed by size selection and purification. Sequencing of the libraries was done on an Illumina HiSeq2000 using paired-end 100 bp reads. The original methods were these. SOAPnuke was used to process the raw data, with reads discarded if the reads contained adapters or uncalled bases, had a mean Phred below 15, or lacked an exact constant-primer or identifier match. High-quality paired reads were merged with COPE v1.2.5, and unique nucleotide sequences were defined as clonotypes. MiTCR v1.1 was used to align clonotypes to the IMGT TRBV, TRBD and TRBJ reference segments. Analysis was restricted to V-J combinations with a frequency above 0.0001, which covered roughly 99% of repertoires. The TCS score was defined as F50 (clonal expansion) divided by E x V (chaos), with BLOSUM62-based TCRdist calculated between CDR3 peptides within each V-J. Welch's t-statistics and random forest reduced around 510 V-J features to about 13, which were used in a naive Bayes classifier (R e1071). The raw public data were reprocessed by TCRdb itself: fastp quality trimming at Q25, MiXCR clonotype calling, in-frame beta chains only. A single entry per CDR3 protein holds the most common genes and DNA from its merged rows. The V and J calls and clone size come from TCRdb's table, not from the authors' own analysis. The sample contains approximately 690,000 distinct CDR3 sequences, roughly 14% of them found a single time. The ten biggest clones cover 9.5% to 15% of the sample.

The sample is drawn from a study of T cells in Graves' hyperthyroidism and ophthalmopathy (dated by TCRdb to between 2019 and 2020). Regarding the study in general: Peripheral blood samples were taken at initial diagnosis, before any treatment was given. Prospective prediction of ophthalmopathy was tested in an independent validation cohort of under 20 hyperthyroidism patients and 17 patients who later progressed to ophthalmopathy. Thyroid tissue and blood T-cell repertoires from about six Graves' hyperthyroidism patients were also compared in the study. After sampling, hyperthyroidism patients received methimazole starting at 30 mg daily, and ophthalmopathy patients received high-dose intravenous methylprednisolone. To identify TCR V-J signatures that set the groups apart, the researchers used a discovery cohort of about a hundred patients, made up of 40 to 45 with Graves' ophthalmopathy and about 55 with stable Graves' hyperthyroidism. For training and testing, the approximately 97 patients in the discovery cohort were randomly divided in a 7:3 ratio. According to the paper, TCR Vbeta CDR3 sequencing was carried out on 135 peripheral blood samples, which came from fewer than 50 ophthalmopathy, 75 to 80 hyperthyroidism and about 17 progressor patients. Here is what the overall study found, with its caveats: No statistical method was used to set the sample size in advance, and investigators knew the group allocation. During validation, the model predicted progression to ophthalmopathy a median of around 6 months ahead of onset, with roughly 65% sensitivity and 72.22% specificity. A model built on a 13 V-J signature distinguished ophthalmopathy from stable hyperthyroidism, reaching 87.88% sensitivity and around 81% specificity in cross-validation and 80%/75% in testing. Most expanded thyroid clonotypes (frequency above 0.001) were also found in blood, which suggests that blood repertoires may mirror thyroid immune responses.

CDR1 GTSNPN and CDR2 SVGIG were looked up in the germline V gene (reference sequence). Trimming costs V 3 bases and J 2 bases, and their ends lie 16 bases apart. There are 15 amino acids in the CDR3, from cysteine to phenylalanine inclusive. Only CDR3 DNA remains: 45 bases, in frame from the first base. The sample taken for sequencing was blood. The rearrangement combines TRBV30 with TRBJ2-5; a tentative D match to TRBD2 spans 6 bases. The receptor's source is a woman in her fifties or sixties with Graves' ophthalmopathy. The bases are TGTGCCTGGAGGGAGGGACTTGTCATTCAAGAGACCCAGTACTTC. Its product reads: CAWREGLVIQETQYF.